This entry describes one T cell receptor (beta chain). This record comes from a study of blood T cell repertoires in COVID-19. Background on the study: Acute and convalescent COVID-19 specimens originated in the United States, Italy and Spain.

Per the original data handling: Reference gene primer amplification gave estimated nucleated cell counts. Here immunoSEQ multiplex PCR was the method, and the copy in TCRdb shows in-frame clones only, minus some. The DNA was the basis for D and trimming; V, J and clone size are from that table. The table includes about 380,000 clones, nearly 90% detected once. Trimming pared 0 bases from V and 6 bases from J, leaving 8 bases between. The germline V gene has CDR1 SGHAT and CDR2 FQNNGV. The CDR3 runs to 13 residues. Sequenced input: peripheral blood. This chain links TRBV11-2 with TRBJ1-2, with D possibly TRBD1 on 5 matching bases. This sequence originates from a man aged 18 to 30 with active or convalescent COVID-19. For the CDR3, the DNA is TGTGCCAGCAGCTTAGAATGGGGGGATGGCTACACCTTC. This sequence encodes CASSLEWGDGYTF.